The sequence of this T cell receptor beta chain was determined in a study of blood T cell repertoires in COVID-19 (TCRdb year 2020). Regarding the study in general: Samples from collaborators originated in the United States, Italy and Spain and spanned both the acute and convalescent phases of COVID-19. The prospective study material was composed of cDNA or gDNA derived from T cells, B-cell-depleted T cells, or PBMCs. Subjects who had been exposed to COVID-19, were actively infected with it, or had recovered from it provided the deeply sampled blood TCRbeta repertoires that made up the dataset. A freely available public database, intended as a resource for researchers studying the immune response to SARS-CoV-2, is where the repertoires were released. The samples were drawn from the first 160 participants of the ongoing ImmuneRACE study and from 1,254 subjects provided by 6 global collaborators. The sample metadata nearly always contained a de-identified subject ID, COVID-19 status, age in years and sex. Where HLA class I and class II types were available, the types were taken from metadata supplied by the sample provider, not from assay-based typing.

A remark on this clone: Which antigen it targets is not known. Per-base quality was not reported, and no clone a single base away is much larger than it.

Unmatched junction bases come to 8, with V trimmed by 0 bases and J by 4 bases. From the cysteine through the phenylalanine, the CDR3 covers 16 amino acids. Here the CDR3 DNA is all that survives: 48 bases in frame from base 1. According to the germline V gene, CDR1 reads LGHNA and CDR2 reads YNFKEQ. TCRbeta CDR3 regions were amplified from genomic DNA using the immunoSEQ Assay, a bias-controlled multiplex PCR. The original pipeline was this. Within the assay, amplification of reference gene primers was used to estimate how many nucleated cells each sample contained. To quantify the absolute abundance of each unique TCRbeta CDR3 rearrangement, sequence reads were collapsed and filtered. For each sample, productive Simpson clonality was calculated by taking the square root of Simpson's diversity index across productive rearrangements. TCRdb took over this immuneACCESS table, retaining in-frame rearrangements with V and J assigned. Such tables are incomplete; in checked studies, under half of the missing clones stem from an unresolved V gene, and the remainder is unexplained. V, J and clone size reflect that table, while D and trimming were determined from the DNA. The sample table records 180,000 or so clones; around 80% of these occur just once. The biggest ten clones account for approximately 11% of the sample.

Participants in the prospective study were enrolled through a virtual design, were aged roughly 18 to 90 years, and lived in roughly 25 United States geographic areas. Cohort assignment in the prospective study relied on participant-reported clinical history from a screening survey and a study questionnaire. ImmuneRACE Cohort 3 recovered participants were defined by two consecutive negative NP/OP PCR tests, healthcare professional clearance, or symptom resolution. In the prospective study, whole blood, serum and a nasopharyngeal or oropharyngeal swab were collected from each participant by mobile phlebotomists. Additional blood draws and questionnaires over an approximately 2-month period could optionally be provided by prospective study participants. Blood samples from the prospective study were shipped frozen or at room temperature prior to DNA extraction. What the study reported, not specific to this receptor: Clinical and demographic metadata were provided uncurated, with the amount varying by source and participant.

This TCR was recovered from a man aged 50 to 59 who had recovered from COVID-19. Recombination joined TRBV4-2 with TRBJ2-5; the central 7 bases match TRBD2. The sequencing sample was made of PBMCs or T cells enriched from blood (not recorded which). The DNA is TGTGCCAGCAGCCAAGATATCGGGGGGAAGGGAGAGACCCAGTACTTC. This codes for CASSQDIGGKGETQYF.